A selection of T cell receptor beta chains follows, all from one sample in a study of regulatory T cells in long-lasting Graves disease. Each CDR3 protein gets one entry after TCRdb re-called the multiplex PCR reads with MiXCR. This sample yields hundreds of thousands of distinct CDR3 sequences, of which 15% to 20% are seen a single time; approximately 18% belongs to the top ten. Separately, the same data were catalogued under a study of T cells in Graves' hyperthyroidism and ophthalmopathy.

The sequencing here drew on peripheral blood mononuclear cells (PBMCs), taken at new diagnosis, from a patient treated with antithyroid drugs. The origin of the receptors is a woman aged 30 to 39 with Graves disease. CDR3s include the opening cysteine and the closing phenylalanine or tryptophan. The D gene is left open where the match is weak. Size is omitted from some rows. Given values are once, few, many or a class for expanded clones.

D,size,V,J,CDR3,DNA
TRBD1,-,TRBV12-3/TRBV12-4,TRBJ2-2,CASRTGQALGTGELFF,TGTGCCAGCAGAACGGGACAGGCCCTTGGAACCGGGGAGCTGTTTTTT
-,many,TRBV7-9,TRBJ2-5,CASSLDGNGLTQYF,TGTGCCAGCAGCTTAGACGGCAACGGATTGACCCAGTACTTC
-,-,TRBV3-1,TRBJ1-3,CASSQFHRPGNTIYF,TGTGCCAGCAGCCAATTTCACAGGCCTGGAAACACCATATATTTT
-,many,TRBV20-1,TRBJ1-4,CSAPYGVGEKLFF,TGCAGTGCTCCCTACGGGGTAGGGGAAAAACTGTTTTTT
-,-,TRBV6-5,TRBJ2-5,CASSYTGFAQYF,TGTGCCAGCAGTTACACCGGATTTGCCCAGTACTTC
-,-,TRBV28,TRBJ1-5,CASSLYNSLGQPQHF,TGTGCCAGCAGTTTATATAACTCCCTGGGTCAGCCCCAGCATTTT
TRBD1,many,TRBV6-1,TRBJ1-1,CASTDRGLNTEAFF,TGTGCCAGCACCGACAGGGGATTGAACACTGAAGCTTTCTTT
TRBD1,many,TRBV28,TRBJ1-5,CASSPARGVYQPQHF,TGTGCCAGCAGTCCAGCCAGGGGGGTTTATCAGCCCCAGCATTTT
-,-,TRBV30,TRBJ2-2,CAWSLAGELFF,TGTGCCTGGAGTTTGGCGGGGGAGCTGTTTTTT
-,-,TRBV30,TRBJ1-2,CAWTGDPYGYTF,TGTGCCTGGACAGGGGATCCCTATGGCTACACCTTC
-,few,TRBV19,TRBJ1-2,CASQYGVGGQSYGYTF,TGTGCCAGCCAGTATGGCGTCGGGGGCCAGTCCTATGGCTACACCTTC
-,-,TRBV27,TRBJ1-2,CASSIEGYGYTF,TGTGCCAGCAGTATCGAGGGTTATGGCTACACCTTC
TRBD2,-,TRBV28,TRBJ2-1,CASAGLATPGQFF,TGTGCCAGCGCGGGACTAGCGACCCCAGGGCAGTTCTTC
-,few,TRBV19,TRBJ1-5,CASGLGQPQHF,TGTGCCAGTGGCCTGGGGCAGCCCCAGCATTTT
-,-,TRBV24-1,TRBJ2-1,CATSVFEGEQFF,TGTGCCACCAGTGTGTTCGAGGGGGAGCAGTTCTTC
-,many,TRBV29-1,TRBJ1-1,CSATGSGRGAFF,TGCAGCGCGACAGGTTCGGGCAGGGGAGCTTTCTTT
-,-,TRBV28,TRBJ1-5,CVSSTSNQPQHF,TGTGTCAGCTCTACCTCTAATCAGCCCCAGCATTTT
-,few,TRBV5-1,TRBJ2-7,CASSRGDYGGINYEQYF,TGCGCCAGCAGTCGAGGGGATTACGGCGGGATCAATTACGAGCAGTACTTC
TRBD1,-,TRBV7-3,TRBJ2-1,CASSSPGTGANNEQFF,TGTGCCAGCAGCTCCCCAGGGACAGGGGCGAACAATGAGCAGTTCTTC
-,many,TRBV28,TRBJ2-7,CASTSGTPQYF,TGTGCCAGCACCTCGGGGACCCCACAGTACTTC
-,-,TRBV3-1,TRBJ2-4,CASGGGGSGIQYF,TGTGCCAGCGGGGGCGGCGGGAGCGGCATTCAGTACTTC
-,many,TRBV30,TRBJ1-3,CAWIFESSGNTIYF,TGTGCCTGGATTTTCGAGTCTTCTGGAAACACCATATATTTT
TRBD2,-,TRBV6-9,TRBJ2-1,CASSYSFAGAIYNEQFF,TGTGCCAGCAGTTACTCTTTCGCGGGAGCTATCTACAATGAGCAGTTCTTC
-,-,TRBV15,TRBJ1-1,CATSRDPKEAFF,TGTGCCACCAGCAGAGATCCCAAGGAAGCTTTCTTT
-,many,TRBV7-2,TRBJ2-3,CASSFDPTDTQYF,TGTGCCAGCAGCTTCGACCCCACAGATACGCAGTATTTT
TRBD2,-,TRBV19,TRBJ2-2,CASSMGLATTGELFF,TGTGCCAGTAGTATGGGACTAGCTACAACCGGGGAGCTGTTTTTT
TRBD2,many,TRBV20-1,TRBJ2-1,CSARSASGFYEQFF,TGCAGTGCTAGATCCGCTAGCGGGTTCTATGAGCAGTTCTTC
TRBD1,many,TRBV28,TRBJ2-7,CASSPPGQGAGEQYF,TGTGCCAGCAGTCCTCCGGGACAGGGGGCTGGCGAGCAGTACTTC
-,many,TRBV28,TRBJ1-2,CASSLGSKNYGYTF,TGTGCCAGCAGTTTAGGTTCCAAAAATTATGGCTACACCTTC
-,many,TRBV3-1,TRBJ2-5,CASSLLAQETQYF,TGTGCCAGCAGCCTACTAGCTCAGGAGACCCAGTACTTC
-,-,TRBV28,TRBJ2-7,CASNLHRQGRASGSYEQYF,TGTGCCAGCAATCTGCACCGACAGGGGAGGGCTAGCGGCTCCTACGAGCAGTACTTC